This TCR beta chain came from a study of molecular identifiers for immune sequencing clone quantification. TCRdb re-derived calls from the PCR reads in MiXCR, one entry per CDR3 protein. The table has some 650,000 distinct CDR3 sequences, 20% seen once; the top ten hold 0.75% to 0.95%. This CDR3 comprises 15 residues. CDR1 is LGHNA, CDR2 YSLEER, per germline. Sorted cells numbering about 20,000 to 1,000,000, with 10%, 30% or 50% RNA, yielded the naive CD8 libraries. Details on this clonotype: A much larger clone lies a single base off, so this may be a read error.

The clonotype originates from a human donor in good health. Some libraries in this study had Jurkat cell RNA spiked in. The sequenced sample was naive CD8+ T cells from blood, with Jurkat cell RNA spiked in. Subset noted: FACS-sorted CD8+CD4-CCR7+CD45RA+ naive T cells. The chain combines TRBV4-3 with TRBJ2-7, with D maybe TRBD2 (5 bases). The CDR3 sequence is CASSQVSTGISEPYF. The CDR3, as DNA: TGCGCCAGCAGCCAAGTTAGTACGGGAATCTCCGAGCCGTACTTC.